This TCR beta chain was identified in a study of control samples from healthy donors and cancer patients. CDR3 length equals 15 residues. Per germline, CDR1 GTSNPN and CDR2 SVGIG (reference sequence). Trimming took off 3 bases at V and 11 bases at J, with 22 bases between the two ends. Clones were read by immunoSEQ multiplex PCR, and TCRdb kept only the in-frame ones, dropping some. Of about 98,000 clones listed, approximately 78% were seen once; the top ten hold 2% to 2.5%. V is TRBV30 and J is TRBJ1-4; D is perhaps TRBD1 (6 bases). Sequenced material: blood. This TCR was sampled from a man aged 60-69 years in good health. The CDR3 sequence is CAWRNKTRGTPKLFF. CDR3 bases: TGTGCCTGGAGGAACAAAACCCGCGGGACACCCAAACTGTTTTTT. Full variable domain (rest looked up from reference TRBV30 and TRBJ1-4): SQTIHQWPATLVQPVGSPLSLECTVEGTSNPNLYWYRQAAGRGLQLLFYSVGIGQISSEVPQNLSASRPQDRQFILSSKKLLLSDSGFYLCAWRNKTRGTPKLFFGSGTQLSVL.